A single sample is the source of the 32 T cell receptor beta chains below, sequenced in a study of blood T cell repertoires in COVID-19. Using immunoSEQ multiplex PCR, the repertoire was profiled, and TCRdb retains in-frame clones only, with some absent. The sample shows more than 45,000 clones, about 80% of them seen only once. The sequenced sample consisted of peripheral blood. These receptors all come from a woman in her sixties or seventies with acute or convalescent COVID-19.

The CDR3, as DNA: TGTGCCAGCAGCTTGGCCAGGGTCTATGGCTACACCTTC. Translating it yields CASSLARVYGYTF. The chain has TRBV5-8 and TRBJ1-2; the D gene is possibly TRBD1 (5 bases). This CDR3 contains 13 residues. Trimming stripped 0 bases from V and 4 bases from J, with 7 bases between. Germline V lookup: CDR1 SGHTS, CDR2 YDEGEE.

This chain connects TRBV19 to TRBJ1-5; D remains unclear. The CDR3 sequence is 16 residues long. Germline CDR1 reads LNHDA; CDR2 reads SQIVND (reference sequence). Trimming pared 1 base from V and 4 bases from J, leaving 14 bases between. The CDR3 DNA reads TGTGCCAGTAGTATAGGGACTGGACGGGGTAATCAGCCCCAGCATTTT. Its protein is CASSIGTGRGNQPQHF.

The CDR3 spells CASSLGSEVLSGYTF. CDR3 sequence (DNA): TGTGCCAGCAGCTTAGGGTCAGAGGTTTTGAGCGGCTACACCTTC. The V call is TRBV7-2, the J call TRBJ1-2, with D uncertain. The V gene's germline CDR1 is SGHTA and CDR2 FQGNSA. There are 15 residues in the CDR3. Trimming shortened V by 1 base and J by 8 bases, and 17 bases separated the two germline ends.

The chain joins TRBV7-2 to TRBJ2-3; D may be TRBD2 (7 bases). The V end lost 7 bases, the J end lost 7 bases, and 24 bases lay between the germline ends. CDR1 SGHTA and CDR2 FQGNSA come from the germline V gene. The CDR3 is made up of 16 amino acids. The chain's CDR3 is CASTPDPRGPSNTQYF. The CDR3 region has the DNA TGTGCCAGCACCCCCGACCCGCGGGGGCCGAGCAATACGCAGTATTTT.

The rearrangement joins TRBV27 to TRBJ1-6; 10 bases agree with TRBD1. The CDR3 has 14 amino acids. Trimming removed 6 bases from V and 9 bases from J; junction bases left unmatched: 5. Germline CDR1 MNHEY, CDR2 SMNVEV (reference sequence). CDR3 sequence reads: CASRTGGLVSPLHF. The CDR3 nucleotides read TGTGCCAGCAGGACAGGGGGCTTGGTTTCACCCCTCCACTTT.

The chain combines TRBV19 with TRBJ1-1; 10 bases agree with TRBD1. CDR3 length: 12 residues. After removal of 10 bases from V and 7 bases from J, the junction contained 6 bases not matched to a gene. Per the germline V gene, CDR1 is LNHDA and CDR2 is SQIVND (reference sequence). The CDR3 here is CATRDRGGEAFF. The CDR3 DNA follows: TGTGCCACACGGGACAGGGGCGGTGAAGCTTTCTTT.

The chain couples TRBV5-7 to TRBJ2-7; tentative D call: TRBD1 (6 bases). TRBV5-7 counts as an open reading frame of uncertain function. With 3 bases removed from V and 2 bases from J, the gap between germline ends came to 9 bases. The CDR3 contains 13 residues. CDR3 amino acids: CASSSGHTYEQYF. For the CDR3, the DNA is TGTGCCAGCAGCTCGGGACATACCTACGAGCAGTACTTC.

This chain joins TRBV7-9 and TRBJ1-4, with unresolved D. Trimming cost V 4 bases and J 8 bases, with 17 bases left between them. The CDR3 totals 15 residues. Germline V gives CDR1 SEHNR, CDR2 FQNEAQ (reference sequence). The CDR3 region is CASSSSRDWSEKLFF. For the CDR3, the DNA is TGTGCCAGCAGCTCAAGCCGGGATTGGAGCGAAAAACTGTTTTTT.

This chain connects TRBV7-6 to TRBJ2-7; a weak D match, TRBD1 (6 bases). The CDR3 covers 15 residues. CDR1 and CDR2 from the germline V gene are SGHVS and FNYEAQ. V dropped 5 bases and J dropped 5 bases, with 19 bases sitting between them. CDR3 DNA: TGTGCCAGCAGCCAACAGGGATCAGGGGTAGACGAGCAGTACTTC. It translates to CASSQQGSGVDEQYF.

V is TRBV2 and J is TRBJ2-7, with TRBD2 as a possible D gene (5 bases). The CDR3 contains 14 residues. The V gene's germline CDR1 is SNHLY and CDR2 FYNNEI. V lost 3 bases to trimming and J lost 7 bases, with 16 bases between them. The CDR3 spells CASSDARRTGEQYF. Here the CDR3 DNA reads TGTGCCAGCAGTGATGCCCGGCGGACGGGGGAGCAGTACTTC.

The rearrangement joins TRBV6-2 or TRBV6-3 to TRBJ1-1, with TRBD1 as a possible D gene (5 bases). CDR1 is MNHEY and CDR2 is SVGEGT in the germline V gene. Trimming shortened V by 2 bases and J by 9 bases, and 7 bases separated the two germline ends. CDR3 length equals 11 residues. CDR3: CASSYPGKAFF. The CDR3, as DNA: TGTGCCAGCAGTTACCCAGGGAAAGCTTTCTTT.

The chain links TRBV24-1 to TRBJ2-1; TRBD2 agrees at 7 bases. This CDR3 is built from 12 residues. The germline CDR1 and CDR2 sequences are KGHDR and SFDVKD. J was trimmed by 10 bases and V by 2 bases; bases with no gene match: 1. The CDR3 here is CATSDWGLEQFF. The CDR3 DNA sequence: TGTGCCACCAGTGATTGGGGACTAGAGCAGTTCTTC.

Only a few counts were recorded for this clone. The CDR3 DNA reads TGTGCCAGTAGTATAGAGGACAGCAATTCACCCCTCCACTTT. Protein sequence: CASSIEDSNSPLHF. The genes are TRBV19 and TRBJ1-6; D perhaps matches TRBD1 (6 bases). Per the germline V gene, CDR1 is LNHDA and CDR2 is SQIVND (reference sequence). V was trimmed by 0 bases and J by 7 bases, leaving 7 bases between them. There are 14 residues in the CDR3. Combining the CDR3 with reference TRBV19 and TRBJ1-6 gives the whole variable domain DGGITQSPKYLFRKEGQNVTLSCEQNLNHDAMYWYRQDPGQGLRLIYYSQIVNDFQKGDIAEGYSVSREKKESFPLTVTSAQKNPTAFYLCASSIEDSNSPLHFGNGTRLTVT.

The CDR3 coding sequence is TGTGCCAGTAGTCCCGGAGTCTATGGCTACACCTTC. It yields the protein CASSPGVYGYTF. The chain recombines TRBV19 with TRBJ1-2; D uncertain. Per germline, CDR1 LNHDA and CDR2 SQIVND (reference sequence). V lost 5 bases to trimming and J lost 4 bases, with 8 bases between them. The CDR3 extends over 12 amino acids.

In this sample, this clone turned up once. The chain links TRBV2 to TRBJ2-1, with 9 bases lining up with TRBD2. The germline V gene has CDR1 SNHLY and CDR2 FYNNEI. Losses at the gene ends were 11 bases for V and 3 bases for J; bases not matched to a gene: 11. The CDR3 is 15 amino acids. For the CDR3, the DNA is TGTGCCGTTGAGGACTTAGCGGGGGACTACAATGAGCAGTTCTTC. Encoded protein: CAVEDLAGDYNEQFF.

CDR3 sequence: CASSLVPGPGELFF. CDR3 DNA: TGCGCCAGCAGCTTGGTTCCAGGGCCCGGGGAGCTGTTTTTT. The chain links TRBV5-1 to TRBJ2-2, with a possible D match to TRBD1 (5 bases). Trimming stripped 0 bases from V and 6 bases from J, with 9 bases between. Germline V gene data show CDR1 as SGHRS and CDR2 as YFSETQ. CDR3 size: 14 residues.

This rearrangement joins TRBV5-6 to TRBJ2-1; D is unresolved. Trimming left V 4 bases short and J 6 bases short, with 11 bases between. Germline lookup yields CDR1 SGHDT and CDR2 YYEEEE. The CDR3 spans 13 residues. This CDR3 reads CASSRVYGNEQFF. DNA for the CDR3: TGTGCCAGCAGCCGAGTTTACGGCAATGAGCAGTTCTTC.

There are a few counts of this clone. The rearrangement uses TRBV7-3 and TRBJ2-1; D gene ambiguous. V shed 0 bases and J shed 5 bases, with 11 bases lying between them. This CDR3 contains 15 residues. Germline V gene sequence: CDR1 SGHTA, CDR2 FQGTGA. CDR3 sequence reads: CASSLTGLQDNEQFF. In nucleotides, the CDR3 is TGTGCCAGCAGCTTAACGGGCCTTCAGGACAATGAGCAGTTCTTC.

The chain has TRBV24-1 and TRBJ2-2; D call uncertain. The CDR3 is made up of 12 amino acids. Germline V gene sequence: CDR1 KGHDR, CDR2 SFDVKD. V was cut by 5 bases and J by 8 bases, with 8 bases left in between. CDR3 bases: TGTGCCACCAGTGCCCGAGTAGGGGAGCTGTTTTTT. Amino acid sequence: CATSARVGELFF.

This clone was detected once. This chain links TRBV2 with TRBJ1-4, with a possible D match to TRBD1 (5 bases). The length of the CDR3 is 11 residues. Germline assignment: CDR1 SNHLY and CDR2 FYNNEI. V was shortened by 3 bases and J by 11 bases, with 7 bases between the two germline ends. DNA of the CDR3: TGTGCCAGCAGTGAGCGGGGCAAACTGTTTTTT. This gives the protein CASSERGKLFF.

The chain joins TRBV3-1 (or the pseudogene TRBV3-2) to TRBJ2-7; the match to TRBD1 covers 8 bases. V shed 4 bases, J shed 7 bases, and the junction held 21 bases outside the gene matches. Germline V gives CDR1 LGHDT, CDR2 YNNKEL (reference sequence). The CDR3 runs 18 residues. The CDR3 loop is CASSLQARSGRGLREQYF. The CDR3 DNA reads as TGTGCCAGCAGCCTCCAAGCGAGATCGGGCAGGGGGCTGAGGGAGCAGTACTTC.

The V call is TRBV7-2, the J call TRBJ2-7; tentatively, D is TRBD1 (6 bases). CDR1 is SGHTA, CDR2 FQGNSA, per germline. The CDR3 is made up of 14 amino acids. Trimming shortened V by 7 bases and J by 1 base, and 14 bases separated the two germline ends. CDR3 sequence reads: CASTHGQGSYEQYF. The DNA of the CDR3 is TGTGCCAGCACCCATGGCCAGGGGTCCTACGAGCAGTACTTC.

The CDR3 nucleotides read TGTGCCAGCAGCTTGCGGGGGAGGAACACTGAAGCTTTCTTT. Translating gives CASSLRGRNTEAFF. The rearrangement uses TRBV7-3 and TRBJ1-1; D is perhaps TRBD1 (5 bases). Deletions cut 3 bases from V and 1 base from J, with 9 bases between. Germline CDR1 reads SGHTA; CDR2 reads FQGTGA. CDR3 length equals 14 residues.

Here the CDR3 reads CASSPGTLGNTIYF. Written as DNA, the CDR3 is TGTGCCAGCAGCCCCGGGACTTTGGGAAACACCATATATTTT. V and J are TRBV4-2 and TRBJ1-3; the D gene is possibly TRBD1 (5 bases). Trimming took off 4 bases at V and 4 bases at J, with 11 bases between the two ends. CDR1 is LGHNA and CDR2 is YNFKEQ in the germline V gene. The length of the CDR3 is 14 residues.

This chain joins TRBV5-4 and TRBJ1-2, with D uncertain. CDR1 is SGHNT and CDR2 is YYREEE in the germline V gene (reference sequence). The CDR3 has 14 residues. Trimming cost V 5 bases and J 1 base, with 12 bases left between them. Written as DNA, the CDR3 is TGTGCCAGCAGATCCTTAATTAATAACTATGGCTACACCTTC. Protein product: CASRSLINNYGYTF.

V usage is TRBV19 and J usage is TRBJ2-3; 9 bases match TRBD2. CDR3 length: 17 amino acids. V dropped 3 bases and J dropped 4; count of bases not matched to a gene: 11. CDR1 and CDR2 (germline): LNHDA, SQIVND (reference sequence). The CDR3 loop reads CASSIPSLSGGSDTQYF. The CDR3 DNA follows: TGTGCCAGTAGTATCCCCTCCCTTAGCGGGGGTTCAGATACGCAGTATTTT.

This chain connects TRBV5-8 to TRBJ2-3; weak D call: TRBD2 (5 bases). CDR3 size: 19 residues. V was pared by 2 bases and J by 0 bases, with 22 bases between. CDR1 SGHTS and CDR2 YDEGEE come from the germline V gene. CDR3 in amino acids: CASSFGGSYGGLSTDTQYF. Written as DNA, the CDR3 is TGTGCCAGCAGCTTCGGAGGATCGTATGGAGGATTAAGCACAGATACGCAGTATTTT.

This chain uses TRBV2 with TRBJ2-1; TRBD1 matches 8 bases. This CDR3 region has 16 residues. Trimming at V came to 3 bases and at J to 5 bases, leaving 9 bases not matched to a gene. From germline, CDR1 is SNHLY and CDR2 FYNNEI. In DNA form, the CDR3 reads TGTGCCAGCAGTGAGTTAGGACAGGGAGATCACAATGAGCAGTTCTTC. Translated: CASSELGQGDHNEQFF.

V usage is TRBV6-6 and J usage is TRBJ1-6, with D maybe TRBD1 (5 bases). CDR1 MNHNY and CDR2 SVGAGI come from the germline V gene (reference sequence). V was pared by 7 bases and J by 6 bases, with 13 bases between. The CDR3 is made up of 14 amino acids. The CDR3, as DNA: TGTGCCAGCACCGATCCAGGGATTAATTCACCCCTCCACTTT. Residues: CASTDPGINSPLHF.

This clone has only a few counts. The V and J genes are TRBV10-2 and TRBJ1-4; 9 positions agree with TRBD1. The length of the CDR3 is 15 residues. Losses at the gene ends were 8 bases for V and 3 bases for J; bases not matched to a gene: 7. Per germline, CDR1 WSHSY and CDR2 SAAADI. This chain's CDR3 is CASGDRTGANEKLFF. CDR3 nucleotides: TGCGCCAGCGGCGACCGGACAGGGGCTAATGAAAAACTGTTTTTT.

The rearrangement joins TRBV4-1 to TRBJ2-3; TRBD2 is a possible D gene (6 bases). Trimming removed 7 bases at V and 6 bases at J, with 23 bases between. The germline gives CDR1 MGHRA, CDR2 YSYEKL. The CDR3 is made up of 16 amino acids. In DNA, the CDR3 is TGCGCCAGCAAGCACCTAGGAGGGTCCCATACGGATACGCAGTATTTT. Protein product: CASKHLGGSHTDTQYF.

A few counts support this clone. The genes are TRBV29-1 and TRBJ2-7, with a tentative D call TRBD2 (6 bases). This CDR3 has 11 amino acids. Trimming took off 4 bases at V and 7 bases at J, with 11 bases between the two ends. Germline CDR1 reads SQVTM; CDR2 reads ANQGSEA. Here the CDR3 reads CSVVRGGEQYF. CDR3 DNA: TGCAGCGTTGTGAGGGGAGGTGAGCAGTACTTC.